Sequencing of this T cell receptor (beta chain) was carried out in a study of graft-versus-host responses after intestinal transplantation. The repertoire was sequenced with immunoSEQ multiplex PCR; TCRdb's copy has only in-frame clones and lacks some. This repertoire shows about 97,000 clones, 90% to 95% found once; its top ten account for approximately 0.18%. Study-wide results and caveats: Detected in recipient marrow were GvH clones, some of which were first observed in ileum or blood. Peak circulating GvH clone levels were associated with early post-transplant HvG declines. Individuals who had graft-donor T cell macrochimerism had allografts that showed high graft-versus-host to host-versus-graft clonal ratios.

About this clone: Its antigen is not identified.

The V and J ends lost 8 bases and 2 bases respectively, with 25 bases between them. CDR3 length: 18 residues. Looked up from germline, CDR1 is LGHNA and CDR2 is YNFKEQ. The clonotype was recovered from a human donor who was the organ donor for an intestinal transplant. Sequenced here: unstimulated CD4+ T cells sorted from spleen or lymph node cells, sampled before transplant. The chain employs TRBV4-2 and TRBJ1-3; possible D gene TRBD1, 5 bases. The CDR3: CASAGGGTLIGPGNTIYF. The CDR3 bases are TGTGCCAGCGCCGGGGGGGGGACGCTGATCGGCCCTGGAAACACCATATATTTT.